One T cell receptor (beta chain) is described in this entry. Its antigen remains unidentified. A clone one base away is much larger, so this may be a read error. The CDR3 contains 15 residues. V dropped 1 base and J dropped 10 bases, with 20 bases sitting between them. The germline CDR1 and CDR2 sequences are SGHRS and YFSETQ. The data belong to a study of blood T cells in healthy people across ages. Across the study: Using template switching, researchers captured about one barcoded beta molecule for each two T cells.

With a J-beta primer mix and a sample-barcoded 5' primer, a second PCR ran about 7 to 12 cycles. Every cDNA was tagged by a template-switch adaptor with 12 random nucleotides. TCRdb reprocessed the 5' RACE reads via MiXCR and lists one record per CDR3 protein. The sample holds hundreds of thousands of distinct CDR3 sequences, roughly 32% seen once. The study, taken as a whole, reports: There were more naive CD4+ cells and higher diversity in long-lived donors than in aged donors. A roughly linear age-dependent decrease characterized TCR beta diversity per million T cells.

The sequence derives from a woman older than 75 in good health. The chain carries TRBV5-1 and TRBJ1-2; the D is unclear. What was sequenced was blood. This CDR3 reads CASSLTARRNDDYTF. In DNA form, the CDR3 reads TGCGCCAGCAGCTTGACGGCACGGCGGAATGATGACTACACCTTC.